These 30 T cell receptor beta chains were all obtained from the same sample, sequenced in a study of shared clonotypes between healthy human individuals (dated by TCRdb to 2020 to 2021). The library was generated by the immunoSEQ multiplex PCR assay. TCRdb retrieved this table from immuneACCESS and kept in-frame rearrangements only. Not all clones are present; in checked studies, unresolved V genes account for under half, and no reason is known for the remainder. The sample table holds approximately 500,000 clones, of which about 84% were seen once. Jointly, the top ten make up over 9.5% of the sample. Material for sequencing was PBMCs. The receptors originated from a woman aged 40 to 50 in good health. Some clones in this sample may be carry-over from other donors' samples.

The V call is TRBV11-2, the J call TRBJ2-7, with unresolved D. CDR3 length equals 14 residues. Germline assignment: CDR1 SGHAT and CDR2 FQNNGV. Trimming removed 4 bases from V and 7 bases from J, with 17 bases in between. This chain's CDR3 is CASSSDYPSWEQYF. In DNA, the CDR3 is TGTGCCAGCAGCTCGGATTACCCTTCGTGGGAGCAGTACTTC.

The chain uses TRBV11-2 and TRBJ2-2; 8 bases are a match to TRBD2. With V trimmed by 3 bases and J by 4 bases, 4 bases remained unmatched. The CDR3 contains 15 residues. The germline gives CDR1 SGHAT, CDR2 FQNNGV. The CDR3: CASSFAGGGTGELFF. As DNA, the CDR3 is TGTGCCAGCAGCTTTGCGGGAGGAGGCACCGGGGAGCTGTTTTTT.

Of note for this clone: This probably arose from a read error, given a far larger clone one base away. V and J are TRBV6-4 and TRBJ2-3; D is unresolved. V was clipped by 5 bases and J by 6 bases, with 15 bases between them. Germline V gene sequence: CDR1 MRHNA, CDR2 SNTAGT. This CDR3 is 14 amino acids long. CDR3 sequence reads: CASSSWKDLDTQYF. As DNA, the CDR3 is TGTGCCAGCAGTAGCTGGAAAGACTTGGATACGCAGTATTTT.

The genes are TRBV10-3 and TRBJ2-1; 10 nucleotides line up with TRBD2. The J segment lost 7 bases and the V segment lost 6 bases, leaving 3 bases of the junction unmatched. Germline CDR1 reads ENHRY; CDR2 reads SYGVKD. This CDR3 comprises 13 residues. The CDR3 is CAIRAGGPNEQFF. The CDR3 nucleotides read TGTGCCATCAGAGCGGGAGGGCCGAATGAGCAGTTCTTC.

A few counts support this clone. V usage is TRBV6-7 and J usage is TRBJ1-1; 7 bases align to TRBD1. TRBV6-7 is reported as an ORF; its role is uncertain. The junction had 16 bases not matched to a gene; V was cut back by 1 base and J by 8 bases. CDR3 size: 17 residues. Here the CDR3 reads CASSYFLTGVAGVEAFF. Here the CDR3 DNA reads TGTGCCAGCAGTTACTTCTTAACAGGGGTCGCCGGGGTGGAAGCTTTCTTT.

The chain combines TRBV18 with TRBJ2-3, with 12 positions matching TRBD2. Germline lookup yields CDR1 KGHSH and CDR2 LQKENI. V was clipped by 3 bases and J by 5 bases; unmatched bases: 3. CDR3 size: 15 residues. Written as DNA, the CDR3 is TGTGCCAGCTCACCGCCGGGACTAGCGGGAGATACGCAGTATTTT. Translated, it gives CASSPPGLAGDTQYF.

The chain is built from TRBV18 and TRBJ2-7; 10 nucleotides agree with TRBD2. Germline V gene data show CDR1 as KGHSH and CDR2 as LQKENI. The V gene end was trimmed by 3 bases and the J gene end by 4 bases; junction bases not matched to a gene: 6. The CDR3 has 15 residues. CDR3 nucleotides: TGTGCCAGCTCACCCTTTTCTAGCGGGAGTTACGAGCAGTACTTC. This codes for CASSPFSSGSYEQYF.

The genes are TRBV28 and TRBJ2-7; tentatively, D is TRBD1 or TRBD2 (5 bases each). V gave up 7 bases and J gave up 7 bases, with 11 bases separating them. The CDR3 spans 11 residues. The germline V gene encodes CDR1 MDHEN and CDR2 SYDVKM. The CDR3 bases are TGTGCCAGCATGGGGGTGAGGGAGCAGTACTTC. It codes for CASMGVREQYF.

V is TRBV29-1 and J is TRBJ2-7; TRBD2 aligns across 9 bases. This CDR3 is 14 amino acids long. Trimming removed 2 bases from V and 7 bases from J; junction bases left unmatched: 9. From germline, CDR1 is SQVTM and CDR2 ANQGSEA. The CDR3: CSVEPSGNYGEQYF. The CDR3 DNA reads as TGCAGCGTTGAACCTAGCGGGAACTACGGAGAGCAGTACTTC.

This sequence joins TRBV19 and TRBJ1-1; tentatively, D is TRBD1 (6 bases). Germline loops: CDR1 LNHDA, CDR2 SQIVND (reference sequence). The V end was cut by 3 bases, the J end by 5 bases, with 19 bases between. The CDR3 runs to 16 residues. The CDR3 here is CASSMDSFTARTEAFF. In DNA form, the CDR3 reads TGTGCCAGTAGTATGGACAGTTTCACCGCTCGAACTGAAGCTTTCTTT.

The chain recombines TRBV5-8 with TRBJ1-1; D not resolved. Germline V gives CDR1 SGHTS, CDR2 YDEGEE. Trimming pared 1 base from V and 0 bases from J, leaving 7 bases between. The CDR3 sequence is 14 residues long. CDR3 amino acids: CASSLNGMNTEAFF. The CDR3 DNA is TGTGCCAGCAGCTTGAACGGAATGAACACTGAAGCTTTCTTT.

The chain joins TRBV5-1 to TRBJ2-3, with TRBD1 identical over 9 bases. CDR3 length: 15 residues. With V trimmed by 1 base and J by 6 bases, 6 bases remained unmatched. Germline values: CDR1 SGHRS, CDR2 YFSETQ. CDR3 protein: CASSLRGQGMDTQYF. The CDR3 coding sequence is TGCGCCAGCAGCTTGAGGGGACAGGGAATGGATACGCAGTATTTT.

The chain's CDR3 is CASRDTYSHYEQYF. DNA for the CDR3: TGTGCCTCCCGGGACACATACAGCCACTACGAGCAGTACTTC. The chain uses TRBV6-5 and TRBJ2-7; possibly TRBD1 for D (6 bases). Germline CDR1 reads MNHEY; CDR2 reads SVGAGI. Trimming pared 11 bases from V and 3 bases from J, leaving 20 bases between. The CDR3 covers 14 residues.

This sequence joins TRBV27 and TRBJ2-5, with 7 bases identical to TRBD1. Germline values: CDR1 MNHEY, CDR2 SMNVEV (reference sequence). The junction had 4 bases not matched to a gene; V was cut back by 5 bases and J by 1 base. The CDR3 length is 14 residues. The CDR3 protein is CASSLGQFQETQYF. The CDR3 DNA sequence: TGTGCCAGCAGTCTGGGACAGTTCCAAGAGACCCAGTACTTC.

This chain connects TRBV7-9 to TRBJ1-4; D uncertain. There are 14 residues in the CDR3. The germline gives CDR1 SEHNR, CDR2 FQNEAQ (reference sequence). V was cut by 5 bases and J by 7 bases, with 14 bases left in between. As DNA, the CDR3 is TGTGCCAGCAGCCGGGCCGGGGAGGTTGAAAAACTGTTTTTT. Protein: CASSRAGEVEKLFF.

Points on this clone: A far bigger clonotype differs at one base, so this is likely a read error. This specimen includes other DNA sequences encoding the same CDR3. The CDR3: CSALRGTALDEQYF. Here the CDR3 DNA reads TGCAGCGCCCTGAGGGGGACAGCATTGGACGAGCAGTACTTC. The chain joins TRBV29-1 to TRBJ2-5, with TRBD1 matching over 7 bases. The J call could be wrong; TRBJ2-7 is a better fit for the DNA end. CDR1 and CDR2 (germline): SQVTM, ANQGSEA. The CDR3 spans 14 residues.

Worth noting for this clone: This may arise from a read error, as a much more abundant clone is one base away. The chain joins TRBV9 to TRBJ2-1, with D maybe TRBD1 (5 bases). V lost 4 bases, J lost 5 bases, and 19 bases lay in between. The germline gives CDR1 SGDLS, CDR2 YYNGEE. The CDR3 has 16 residues. The CDR3 sequence: CASSTGIRAGDNEQFF. The CDR3 DNA is TGTGCCAGCAGCACAGGAATCAGGGCTGGGGACAATGAGCAGTTCTTC. The entire variable domain, with the rest obtained from reference TRBV9 and TRBJ2-1, is as follows: DSGVTQTPKHLITATGQRVTLRCSPRSGDLSVYWYQQSLDQGLQFLIQYYNGEERAKGNILERFSAQQFPDLHSELNLSSLELGDSALYFCASSTGIRAGDNEQFFGPGTRLTVL.

The rearrangement links TRBV9 to TRBJ2-5; possible D gene TRBD1, 5 bases. V lost 0 bases and J 5 bases, leaving 11 bases between the germline ends. The germline CDR1 and CDR2 sequences are SGDLS and YYNGEE. This CDR3 comprises 14 residues. The CDR3 reads CASSVELGAETQYF. The CDR3, as DNA: TGTGCCAGCAGCGTAGAGTTAGGGGCGGAGACCCAGTACTTC. The full variable domain, completed using reference TRBV9 and TRBJ2-5, is DSGVTQTPKHLITATGQRVTLRCSPRSGDLSVYWYQQSLDQGLQFLIQYYNGEERAKGNILERFSAQQFPDLHSELNLSSLELGDSALYFCASSVELGAETQYFGPGTRLLVL.

This chain connects TRBV29-1 to TRBJ1-1, with 11 nucleotides matching TRBD1. Germline V gives CDR1 SQVTM, CDR2 ANQGSEA. Trimming removed 7 bases from V and 1 base from J; junction bases left unmatched: 8. The length of the CDR3 is 15 residues. CDR3 coding DNA: TGCAGCGCGACCGGGACAGGGGGGAAGAACACTGAAGCTTTCTTT. Translated, it gives CSATGTGGKNTEAFF.

This clone was detected once. The V gene is TRBV28, the J gene TRBJ2-7, with 8 bases identical to TRBD2. CDR1 and CDR2 (germline): MDHEN, SYDVKM. CDR3 length equals 14 residues. Trimming at V came to 4 bases and at J to 2 bases, leaving 4 bases not matched to a gene. CDR3 coding DNA: TGTGCCAGCAGTTCGGGAGGGCCGGCCTACGAGCAGTACTTC. Amino acid sequence: CASSSGGPAYEQYF.

The rearrangement links TRBV28 to TRBJ1-5; 10 bases are shared with TRBD1. Germline CDR1 MDHEN, CDR2 SYDVKM. The J segment lost 4 bases and the V segment lost 8 bases, leaving 11 bases of the junction unmatched. CDR3 size: 16 residues. CDR3 sequence reads: CASARGDRGLNQPQHF. The CDR3, as DNA: TGTGCCAGCGCAAGGGGGGACAGGGGACTAAATCAGCCCCAGCATTTT.

The chain employs TRBV29-1 and TRBJ2-1; D is unclear. Germline V CDR1 and CDR2: SQVTM, ANQGSEA. This CDR3 comprises 13 residues. V shed 7 bases and J shed 3 bases, with 13 bases lying between them. CDR3 protein: CSGRPSRYNEQFF. The CDR3 DNA follows: TGCAGCGGCCGGCCCTCGCGCTACAATGAGCAGTTCTTC.

This clone was seen repeatedly, ten times or more. Other DNA sequences within the sample encode an identical CDR3. The V and J genes are TRBV19 and TRBJ2-1; D remains unclear. V gave up 10 bases and J gave up 0 bases, with 19 bases separating them. Germline V gives CDR1 LNHDA, CDR2 SQIVND (reference sequence). The CDR3 length is 16 residues. In nucleotides, the CDR3 is TGTGCCACCCTACCGGGTGACACGAGCTCCTACAATGAGCAGTTCTTC. Translating it yields CATLPGDTSSYNEQFF.

This clone was seen a handful of times. A much larger clone differs by one base, so this may be a read error. This chain connects TRBV7-6 to TRBJ2-2; 9 bases fit TRBD2. Trimming at V came to 0 bases and at J to 6 bases, leaving 8 bases not matched to a gene. There are 17 residues in the CDR3. CDR1 and CDR2 from the germline V gene are SGHVS and FNYEAQ. As DNA, the CDR3 is TGTGCCAGCAGCTTAGCGCAGCTAGCGGGAAGGTCCGGGGAGCTGTTTTTT. This gives the protein CASSLAQLAGRSGELFF.

The V and J genes are TRBV28 and TRBJ2-1; 7 bases agree with TRBD2. The J segment lost 7 bases and the V segment lost 6 bases, leaving 9 bases of the junction unmatched. Germline V gene data show CDR1 as MDHEN and CDR2 as SYDVKM. This CDR3 is 14 amino acids long. The CDR3 sequence: CASSPAGPANEQFF. Written as DNA, the CDR3 is TGTGCCAGCAGCCCAGCGGGACCGGCGAATGAGCAGTTCTTC.

This clone was detected ten times or more. The chain employs TRBV7-2 and TRBJ2-7, with 10 bases identical to TRBD2. Germline V gives CDR1 SGHTA, CDR2 FQGNSA. The CDR3 is made up of 16 amino acids. V shed 5 bases, J shed 3 bases, and the junction held 10 bases outside the gene matches. This CDR3 reads CASSPSGTSVYYEQYF. In DNA form, the CDR3 reads TGTGCCAGCAGCCCATCCGGGACTAGCGTGTACTACGAGCAGTACTTC.

V gene TRBV7-9 combines with J gene TRBJ2-5; 11 bases map to TRBD2. The CDR3 contains 18 residues. Germline-derived CDR1 and CDR2 are SEHNR and FQNEAQ (reference sequence). Losses at the gene ends were 1 base for V and 4 bases for J; bases not matched to a gene: 11. The DNA for the CDR3 is TGTGCCAGCAGCTTAGGCTTAGCGGGAGGGTCGGTCGGAGAGACCCAGTACTTC. Protein: CASSLGLAGGSVGETQYF.

Regarding this clone: A far more abundant clone sits one base away, making this likely a read error. V gene TRBV27 combines with J gene TRBJ2-3; TRBD2 might be the D (6 bases). Germline assignment: CDR1 MNHEY and CDR2 SMNVEV (reference sequence). The CDR3 is made up of 13 amino acids. The CDR3: CASSGLVADTQCF. In DNA, the CDR3 is TGTGCCAGTAGCGGTCTGGTGGCGGATACGCAGTGTTTT.

The sample holds a few counts of this clone. This chain uses TRBV5-4 with TRBJ1-2; no firm D call. The V gene's germline CDR1 is SGHNT and CDR2 YYREEE (reference sequence). This CDR3 region has 14 residues. Trimming shortened V by 0 bases and J by 8 bases, and 14 bases separated the two germline ends. CDR3 loop: CASSLAALLGGYTF. Written as DNA, the CDR3 is TGTGCCAGCAGCTTGGCTGCCCTCTTAGGGGGCTACACCTTC.

Remarks on this clone: This specimen includes other DNA sequences encoding the same CDR3. The J gene is TRBJ2-7, the V gene TRBV9; 9 bases fit TRBD2. V dropped 0 bases and J dropped 7; count of bases not matched to a gene: 2. Germline V lookup: CDR1 SGDLS, CDR2 YYNGEE. The CDR3 has 13 amino acids. CDR3 DNA: TGTGCCAGCAGCGTAGGGCTAGCGGGGGAGCAGTACTTC. Its translation: CASSVGLAGEQYF.